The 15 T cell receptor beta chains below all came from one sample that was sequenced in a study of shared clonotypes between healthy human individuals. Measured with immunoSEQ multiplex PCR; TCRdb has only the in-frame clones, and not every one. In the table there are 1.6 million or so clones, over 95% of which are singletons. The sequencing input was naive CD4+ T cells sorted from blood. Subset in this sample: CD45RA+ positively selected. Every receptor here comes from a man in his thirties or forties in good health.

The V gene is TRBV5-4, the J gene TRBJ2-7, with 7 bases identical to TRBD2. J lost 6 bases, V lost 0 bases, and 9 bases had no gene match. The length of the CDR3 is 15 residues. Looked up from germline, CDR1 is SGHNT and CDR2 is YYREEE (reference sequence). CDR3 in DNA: TGTGCCAGCAGCTTGGGGTCAAGCGGGATTCGCGAGCAGTACTTC. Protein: CASSLGSSGIREQYF.

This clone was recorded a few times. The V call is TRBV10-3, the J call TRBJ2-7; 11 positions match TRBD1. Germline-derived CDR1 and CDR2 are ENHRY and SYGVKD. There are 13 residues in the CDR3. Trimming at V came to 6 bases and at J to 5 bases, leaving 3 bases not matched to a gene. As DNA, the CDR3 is TGTGCCATCAGGGGGACAGGGGGACACGAGCAGTACTTC. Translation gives CAIRGTGGHEQYF.

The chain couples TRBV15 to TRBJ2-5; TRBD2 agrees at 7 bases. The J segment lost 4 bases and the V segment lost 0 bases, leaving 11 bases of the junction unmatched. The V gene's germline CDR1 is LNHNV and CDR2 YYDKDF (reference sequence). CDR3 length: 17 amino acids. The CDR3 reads CATSRERPAGSLETQYF. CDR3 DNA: TGTGCCACCAGCAGAGAGCGTCCAGCGGGGTCCTTAGAGACCCAGTACTTC.

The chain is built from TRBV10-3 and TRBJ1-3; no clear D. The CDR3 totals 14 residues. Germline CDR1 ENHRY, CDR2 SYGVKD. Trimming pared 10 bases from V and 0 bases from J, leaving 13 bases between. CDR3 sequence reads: CATTELPSGNTIYF. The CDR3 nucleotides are TGTGCCACAACAGAACTGCCCTCTGGAAACACCATATATTTT.

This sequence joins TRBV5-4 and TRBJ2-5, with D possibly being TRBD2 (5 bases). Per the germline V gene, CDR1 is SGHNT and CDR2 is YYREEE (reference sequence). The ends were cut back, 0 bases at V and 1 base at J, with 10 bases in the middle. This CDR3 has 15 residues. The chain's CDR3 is CASSLDAGIQETQYF. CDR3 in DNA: TGTGCCAGCAGCTTGGACGCCGGGATCCAAGAGACCCAGTACTTC.

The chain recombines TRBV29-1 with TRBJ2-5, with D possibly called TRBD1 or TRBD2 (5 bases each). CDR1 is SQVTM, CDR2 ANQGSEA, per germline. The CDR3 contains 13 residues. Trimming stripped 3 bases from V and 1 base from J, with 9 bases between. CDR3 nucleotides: TGCAGCGTTGAGTGGGGGAGCCAAGAGACCCAGTACTTC. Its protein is CSVEWGSQETQYF.

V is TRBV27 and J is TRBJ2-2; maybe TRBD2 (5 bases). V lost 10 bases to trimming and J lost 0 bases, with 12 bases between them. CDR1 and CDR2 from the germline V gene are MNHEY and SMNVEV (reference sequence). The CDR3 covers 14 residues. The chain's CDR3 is CATFPGTNTGELFF. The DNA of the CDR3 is TGTGCCACCTTTCCGGGAACGAACACCGGGGAGCTGTTTTTT.

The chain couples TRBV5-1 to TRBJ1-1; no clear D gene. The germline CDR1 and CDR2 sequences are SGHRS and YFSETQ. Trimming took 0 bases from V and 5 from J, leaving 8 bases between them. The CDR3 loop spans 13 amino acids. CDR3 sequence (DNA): TGCGCCAGCAGCTTGGCTGGGTATACTGAAGCTTTCTTT. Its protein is CASSLAGYTEAFF.

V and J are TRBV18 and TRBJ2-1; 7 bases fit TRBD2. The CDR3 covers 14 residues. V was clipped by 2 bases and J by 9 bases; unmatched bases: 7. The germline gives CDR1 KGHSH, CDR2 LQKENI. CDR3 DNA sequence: TGTGCCAGCTCACCAAGGCGGGAGTATAGTGAGCAGTTCTTC. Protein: CASSPRREYSEQFF.

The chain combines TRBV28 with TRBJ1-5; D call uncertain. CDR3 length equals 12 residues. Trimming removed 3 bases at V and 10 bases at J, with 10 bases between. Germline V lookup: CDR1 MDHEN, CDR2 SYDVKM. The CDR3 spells CASSFPGNPQHF. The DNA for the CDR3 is TGTGCCAGCAGTTTCCCCGGAAACCCCCAGCATTTT.

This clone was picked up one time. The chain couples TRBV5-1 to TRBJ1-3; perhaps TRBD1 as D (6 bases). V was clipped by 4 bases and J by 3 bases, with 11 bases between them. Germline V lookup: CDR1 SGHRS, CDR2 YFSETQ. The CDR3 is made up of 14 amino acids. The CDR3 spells CASSAGQFGNTIYF. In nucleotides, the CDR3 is TGCGCCAGCAGCGCAGGACAGTTTGGAAACACCATATATTTT. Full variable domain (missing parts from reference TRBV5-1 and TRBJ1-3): KAGVTQTPRYLIKTRGQQVTLSCSPISGHRSVSWYQQTPGQGLQFLFEYFSETQRNKGNFPGRFSGRQFSNSRSEMNVSTLELGDSALYLCASSAGQFGNTIYFGEGSWLTVV.

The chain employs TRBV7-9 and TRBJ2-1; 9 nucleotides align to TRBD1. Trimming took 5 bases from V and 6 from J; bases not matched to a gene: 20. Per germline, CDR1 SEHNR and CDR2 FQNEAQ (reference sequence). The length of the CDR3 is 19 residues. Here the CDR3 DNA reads TGTGCCAGCAGCAGATATCCGTCGGCATGGACAGGGGTTAGCAATGAGCAGTTCTTC. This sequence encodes CASSRYPSAWTGVSNEQFF.

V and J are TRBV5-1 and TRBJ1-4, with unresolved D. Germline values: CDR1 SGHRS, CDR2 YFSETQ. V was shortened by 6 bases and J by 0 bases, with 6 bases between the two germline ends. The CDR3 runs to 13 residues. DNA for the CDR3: TGCGCCAGCACCTTTGCAACTAATGAAAAACTGTTTTTT. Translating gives CASTFATNEKLFF. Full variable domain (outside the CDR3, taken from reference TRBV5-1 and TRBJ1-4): KAGVTQTPRYLIKTRGQQVTLSCSPISGHRSVSWYQQTPGQGLQFLFEYFSETQRNKGNFPGRFSGRQFSNSRSEMNVSTLELGDSALYLCASTFATNEKLFFGSGTQLSVL.

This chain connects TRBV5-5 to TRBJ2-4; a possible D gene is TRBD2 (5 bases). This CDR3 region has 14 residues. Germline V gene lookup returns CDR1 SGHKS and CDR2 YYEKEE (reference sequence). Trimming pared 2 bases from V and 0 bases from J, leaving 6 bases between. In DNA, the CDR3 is TGTGCCAGCAGCTTCGGGGTAGCCAAAAACATTCAGTACTTC. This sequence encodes CASSFGVAKNIQYF.

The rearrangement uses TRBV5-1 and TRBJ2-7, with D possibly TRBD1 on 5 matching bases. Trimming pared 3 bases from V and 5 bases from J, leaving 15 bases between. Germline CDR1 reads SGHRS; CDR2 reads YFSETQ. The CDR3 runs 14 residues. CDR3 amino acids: CASSYQGSPNEQYF. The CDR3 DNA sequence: TGCGCCAGCAGCTACCAGGGATCGCCCAACGAGCAGTACTTC.